One and the same sample provided the 23 T cell receptor beta chains below, sequenced in a study of shared clonotypes between healthy human individuals. Profiled with immunoSEQ multiplex PCR; TCRdb holds only in-frame clones, not every one. The table lists roughly 680,000 clones, over 60% of them singletons, with about 1.7% in the top ten. The specimen sequenced was memory CD4+ T cells sorted from blood. Sample subset: CD45RA-negative fraction. These TCRs come from a woman in her twenties or thirties in good health.

The count of this clone is one. V is TRBV5-1 and J is TRBJ2-5; TRBD1 or TRBD2 may be the D gene (5 bases each). This CDR3 has 16 amino acids. V lost 2 bases to trimming and J lost 0 bases, with 14 bases between them. Germline values: CDR1 SGHRS, CDR2 YFSETQ. The CDR3 sequence: CASSLSGTVDQETQYF. As DNA, the CDR3 is TGCGCCAGCAGCTTATCCGGGACCGTCGACCAAGAGACCCAGTACTTC.

The chain joins TRBV28 to TRBJ1-2; D remains ambiguous. The CDR3 runs to 11 residues. Per germline, CDR1 MDHEN and CDR2 SYDVKM. V lost 2 bases and J lost 5, with 3 bases in between. This CDR3 is CASSLAYGYTF. As DNA, the CDR3 is TGTGCCAGCAGTTTAGCGTATGGCTACACCTTC.

The chain employs TRBV27 and TRBJ2-2, with 9 nucleotides matching TRBD2. CDR3 length: 15 residues. V lost 5 bases to trimming and J lost 4 bases; unmatched junction nucleotides: 5. The V gene's germline CDR1 is MNHEY and CDR2 SMNVEV (reference sequence). The CDR3 DNA reads as TGTGCCAGCAGTACCTTAGCGGGAGTCACCGGGGAGCTGTTTTTT. Its translation is CASSTLAGVTGELFF.

As to this clone: A read error is likely here: a far larger clone is one base away. The sample has other DNA sequences that encode this CDR3 too. V is TRBV4-3 and J is TRBJ1-5; TRBD1 might be the D (5 bases). The CDR3 loop spans 14 amino acids. Germline loops: CDR1 LGHNA, CDR2 YSLEER. The germline V and J ends were trimmed by 0 bases and 4 bases, with 7 bases remaining between them. The CDR3 DNA reads as TGCGCCAGCAGCCAAGATGAGGGGAATCAGCCCCAGCATTTT. Its translation is CASSQDEGNQPQHF.

The chain has TRBV5-1 and TRBJ2-1; D is ambiguous. Trimming removed 0 bases at V and 4 bases at J, with 17 bases between. The CDR3 contains 17 residues. Germline values: CDR1 SGHRS, CDR2 YFSETQ. CDR3 sequence reads: CASSLGPTPQNYNEQFF. In DNA form, the CDR3 reads TGCGCCAGCAGCTTGGGGCCCACCCCGCAAAATTACAATGAGCAGTTCTTC. The variable domain in full, with the rest retrieved from reference TRBV5-1 and TRBJ2-1, is KAGVTQTPRYLIKTRGQQVTLSCSPISGHRSVSWYQQTPGQGLQFLFEYFSETQRNKGNFPGRFSGRQFSNSRSEMNVSTLELGDSALYLCASSLGPTPQNYNEQFFGPGTRLTVL.

This chain connects TRBV11-2 to TRBJ2-3, with 9 bases matching TRBD2. Germline V gene data show CDR1 as SGHAT and CDR2 as FQNNGV. The CDR3 is 15 amino acids. V shed 0 bases, J shed 7 bases, and the junction held 5 bases outside the gene matches. The CDR3 DNA reads TGTGCCAGCAGCTTAGAGCCTAGCGGGATTTATACGCAGTATTTT. Translation: CASSLEPSGIYTQYF. Full variable domain (missing parts from reference TRBV11-2 and TRBJ2-3): EAGVAQSPRYKIIEKRQSVAFWCNPISGHATLYWYQQILGQGPKLLIQFQNNGVVDDSQLPKDRFSAERLKGVDSTLKIQPAKLEDSAVYLCASSLEPSGIYTQYFGPGTRLTVL.

The rearrangement links TRBV28 to TRBJ2-7; TRBD1 is a possible D gene (5 bases). V lost 3 bases to trimming and J lost 6 bases, with 9 bases between them. The V gene's germline CDR1 is MDHEN and CDR2 SYDVKM. The CDR3 covers 12 residues. The CDR3 nucleotides read TGTGCCAGCAGTTTCCAAAGGGGCGAGCAGTACTTC. This sequence encodes CASSFQRGEQYF.

This clone has only one observation. The chain recombines TRBV27 with TRBJ1-2; possibly TRBD1 for D (6 bases). The V gene lost 10 bases and the J gene lost 7 bases, with 19 bases spanning the gap. CDR1 is MNHEY and CDR2 is SMNVEV in the germline V gene (reference sequence). The CDR3 is 13 amino acids. The chain's CDR3 is CATQQGREGGYTF. As DNA, the CDR3 is TGTGCCACCCAACAGGGCCGGGAGGGTGGCTACACCTTC.

The genes are TRBV11-3 and TRBJ2-6; 8 bases match TRBD1. The germline CDR1 and CDR2 sequences are SGHNT and YENEEA. Losses at the gene ends were 1 base for V and 4 bases for J; bases not matched to a gene: 6. The CDR3 is made up of 17 amino acids. DNA for the CDR3: TGTGCCAGCAGCTTAGGGGCAGGGGGCCCCGGGGCCAACGTCCTGACTTTC. It encodes CASSLGAGGPGANVLTF. The full variable domain, completed using reference TRBV11-3 and TRBJ2-6, is EAGVVQSPRYKIIEKKQPVAFWCNPISGHNTLYWYLQNLGQGPELLIRYENEEAVDDSQLPKDRFSAERLKGVDSTLKIQPAELGDSAVYLCASSLGAGGPGANVLTFGAGSRLTVL.

V usage is TRBV27 and J usage is TRBJ2-2; TRBD1 might be the D (5 bases). The CDR3 consists of 14 residues. Germline values: CDR1 MNHEY, CDR2 SMNVEV (reference sequence). The V end lost 8 bases, the J end lost 4 bases, and 14 bases lay between the germline ends. DNA of the CDR3: TGTGCCAGCGGGCGCCAGGGCCGCACCGGGGAGCTGTTTTTT. Translating it yields CASGRQGRTGELFF.

CDR3 loop: CASSLDQGRHYGYTF. CDR3 DNA sequence: TGTGCCAGCAGCTTAGACCAGGGAAGGCACTATGGCTACACCTTC. J is TRBJ1-2 and V is TRBV7-9; tentatively, D is TRBD1 (5 bases). V gave up 1 base and J gave up 3 bases, with 12 bases separating them. The CDR3 is 15 residues long. Germline assignment: CDR1 SEHNR and CDR2 FQNEAQ (reference sequence).

The rearrangement joins TRBV7-9 to TRBJ1-4; D remains unclear. The CDR3 is 17 amino acids. Germline V gives CDR1 SEHNR, CDR2 FQNEAQ (reference sequence). The germline V and J ends were trimmed by 4 bases and 0 bases, with 15 bases remaining between them. CDR3 nucleotides: TGTGCCAGCAGCTCGCCGGGAAAGGAGGCAACTAATGAAAAACTGTTTTTT. Encoded protein: CASSSPGKEATNEKLFF.

This clone was picked up a small number of times. This chain joins TRBV28 and TRBJ1-5; weak D call: TRBD1 (5 bases). The CDR3 has 12 amino acids. The V and J ends lost 6 bases and 12 bases respectively, with 15 bases between them. Germline lookup yields CDR1 MDHEN and CDR2 SYDVKM. The CDR3 here is CASSPDPRDQHF. The CDR3 bases are TGTGCCAGCAGCCCCGACCCCAGGGACCAGCATTTT. The full variable domain, with the rest looked up from reference TRBV28 and TRBJ1-5, is DVKVTQSSRYLVKRTGEKVFLECVQDMDHENMFWYRQDPGLGLRLIYFSYDVKMKEKGDIPEGYSVSREKKERFSLILESASTNQTSMYLCASSPDPRDQHFGDGTRLSIL.

This chain uses TRBV27 with TRBJ2-2; 7 nucleotides align to TRBD2. V lost 5 bases to trimming and J lost 7 bases; unmatched junction nucleotides: 4. CDR1 and CDR2 from the germline V gene are MNHEY and SMNVEV (reference sequence). The CDR3 consists of 13 residues. CDR3 nucleotide sequence: TGTGCCAGCAGTCCGGGGGGAAACGGGGAGCTGTTTTTT. Translated: CASSPGGNGELFF.

The chain uses TRBV10-3 and TRBJ1-4; the D gene is possibly TRBD1 (5 bases). Germline values: CDR1 ENHRY, CDR2 SYGVKD. Trimming left V 0 bases short and J 8 bases short, with 10 bases between. The CDR3 extends over 14 amino acids. This CDR3 is CAISESWGMEKLFF. As DNA, the CDR3 is TGTGCCATCAGTGAGTCGTGGGGGATGGAAAAACTGTTTTTT.

About this clone: The same CDR3 is also encoded by other DNA sequences in this sample. The chain joins TRBV29-1 to TRBJ2-7; 9 nucleotides align to TRBD1. The CDR3 is 17 residues long. V shed 3 bases, J shed 6 bases, and the junction held 18 bases outside the gene matches. Germline CDR1 reads SQVTM; CDR2 reads ANQGSEA. Written as DNA, the CDR3 is TGCAGCGTTGAGGAGTTTAATCCCTGGACAGGGGAGGGCGAGCAGTACTTC. The encoded protein is CSVEEFNPWTGEGEQYF.

This chain joins TRBV13 and TRBJ1-4; unclear D gene. From germline, CDR1 is PRHDT and CDR2 FYEKMQ (reference sequence). The CDR3 contains 17 residues. Trimming removed 5 bases from V and 0 bases from J, with 16 bases in between. This CDR3 reads CASSKNQGIATNEKLFF. CDR3 nucleotides: TGTGCCAGCAGCAAAAACCAAGGAATTGCAACTAATGAAAAACTGTTTTTT.

The chain is built from TRBV5-6 and TRBJ1-2; 8 bases align to TRBD1. CDR3 length equals 16 residues. The germline gives CDR1 SGHDT, CDR2 YYEEEE. The trim removed 6 bases at V and 0 bases at J, leaving 10 bases unmatched. CDR3 region: CASNRRGTGANYGYTF. The CDR3 DNA reads as TGTGCCAGCAATAGGAGAGGGACAGGCGCTAACTATGGCTACACCTTC. The variable domain in full, completed from reference TRBV5-6 and TRBJ1-2, reads DAGVTQSPTHLIKTRGQQVTLRCSPKSGHDTVSWYQQALGQGPQFIFQYYEEEERQRGNFPDRFSGHQFPNYSSELNVNALLLGDSALYLCASNRRGTGANYGYTFGSGTRLTVV.

V usage is TRBV11-2 and J usage is TRBJ2-1, with D maybe TRBD2 (6 bases). There are 15 residues in the CDR3. Trimming shortened V by 1 base and J by 0 bases, and 7 bases separated the two germline ends. Germline V lookup: CDR1 SGHAT, CDR2 FQNNGV. CDR3 coding DNA: TGTGCCAGCAGCTTAGGCGGGGTCTCCTACAATGAGCAGTTCTTC. Encoded protein: CASSLGGVSYNEQFF.

This clone was observed a handful of times. The chain couples TRBV2 to TRBJ2-2; 14 nucleotides align to TRBD2. Losses at the gene ends were 5 bases for V and 7 bases for J; bases not matched to a gene: 6. CDR3 length: 16 residues. Germline CDR1 is SNHLY and CDR2 is FYNNEI. CDR3 DNA sequence: TGTGCCAGCAGTTTGGGACTAGCGGGAGCCATCGGGGAGCTGTTTTTT. It codes for CASSLGLAGAIGELFF.

V and J are TRBV13 and TRBJ2-3; D is uncertain. Germline CDR1 is PRHDT and CDR2 is FYEKMQ (reference sequence). The CDR3 totals 15 residues. Trimming removed 7 bases from V and 2 bases from J, with 16 bases in between. Here the CDR3 DNA reads TGTGCCAGCACCCTATGGGCTAAAAACACAGATACGCAGTATTTT. Protein sequence: CASTLWAKNTDTQYF.

Worth noting for this clone: It may be a read error: a sequence one base away is much more abundant. This rearrangement joins TRBV7-8 to TRBJ1-2; D possibly corresponds to TRBD1 (6 bases). The germline V and J ends were trimmed by 3 bases and 4 bases, with 9 bases remaining between them. The CDR3 has 13 residues. From germline, CDR1 is SGHVS and CDR2 FQNEAQ. The CDR3 DNA follows: TGTGCCAGCAGCTTCAGGGGCAGCTATGGCTACACCTTC. Amino acids: CASSFRGSYGYTF.

CDR3 residues: CASRIYEQYF. The CDR3 DNA follows: TGCGCCAGCAGGATCTACGAGCAGTACTTC. The chain recombines TRBV5-1 with TRBJ2-7; D is uncertain. The CDR3 length is 10 residues. V gave up 5 bases and J gave up 3 bases, with 3 bases separating them. Germline-derived CDR1 and CDR2 are SGHRS and YFSETQ.